This record looks at one T cell receptor (beta chain) sequence and its context. Its antigen is unidentified. TCRdb's table, derived via immunoSEQ multiplex PCR, lists solely in-frame clones and lacks some. Of more than 85,000 clones in the sample, 70% to 90% were seen once. This record comes from a study of T cell responses to AZD1222 COVID-19 vaccine. Study-wide findings and caveats: Dominant at 160-218 and 743-854, vaccine-associated CD4 TCRs also spanned spike.

After removal of 0 bases from V and 7 bases from J, the junction contained 8 bases not matched to a gene. CDR1 is SGHRS, CDR2 YFSETQ, per germline. This CDR3 is 16 amino acids long. The specimen comprised peripheral blood, sampled on day 0 of AZD1222 vaccination. The rearrangement joins TRBV5-1 to TRBJ2-1; 9 bases are a match to TRBD2. The sequence derives from an adult in good health. The CDR3 nucleotides are TGCGCCAGCAGCTTGGGTTTTAGCGGGAGACTGAATGAGCAGTTCTTC. It codes for CASSLGFSGRLNEQFF.